This T cell receptor (beta chain) originates from a study of blood T cells in healthy people across ages. Study in general: About one barcoded TCR beta cDNA was captured per two T cells.

Every participating donor contributed around 9.5 milliliters of peripheral blood through a draw. This clonotype was counted between two and nine times. Its antigen is undetermined. Study results and caveats: In older individuals, TCR beta diversity per million T cells was lower, falling roughly linearly with age.

A second roughly 6 to 11 cycle PCR used barcoded and J-beta primers. Each cDNA was tagged by a template-switch adaptor containing 12 random nucleotides. A single record per CDR3 protein comes from TCRdb applying MiXCR to the 5' RACE reads. The sample consists of about 2 million distinct CDR3 sequences, around 50% of them appearing once. The length of the CDR3 is 14 residues. The ends were cut back, 3 bases at V and 0 bases at J, with 6 bases in the middle. Germline-derived CDR1 and CDR2 are DFQATT and SNEGSKA (reference sequence). The J gene is TRBJ2-6, the V gene TRBV20-1; tentative D call: TRBD2 (5 bases). Sequenced: blood. This TCR was recovered from a woman aged 35 to 49 in good health. The CDR3 DNA reads TGCAGTGCTAGGCGGGCCTCTGGGGCCAACGTCCTGACTTTC. It specifies CSARRASGANVLTF.